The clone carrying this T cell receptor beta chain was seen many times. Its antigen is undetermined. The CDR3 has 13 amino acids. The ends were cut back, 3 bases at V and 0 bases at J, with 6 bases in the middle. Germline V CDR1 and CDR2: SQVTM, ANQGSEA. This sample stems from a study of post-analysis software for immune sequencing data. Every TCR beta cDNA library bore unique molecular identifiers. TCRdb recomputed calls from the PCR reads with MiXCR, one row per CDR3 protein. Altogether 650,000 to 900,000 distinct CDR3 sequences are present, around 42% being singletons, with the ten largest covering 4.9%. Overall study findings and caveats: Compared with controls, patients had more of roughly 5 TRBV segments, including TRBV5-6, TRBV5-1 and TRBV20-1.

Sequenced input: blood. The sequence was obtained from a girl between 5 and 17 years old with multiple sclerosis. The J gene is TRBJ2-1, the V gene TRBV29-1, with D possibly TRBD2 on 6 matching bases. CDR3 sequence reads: CSVDGGSYNEQFF. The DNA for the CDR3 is TGCAGCGTTGACGGGGGCTCCTACAATGAGCAGTTCTTC.